Below are 24 T cell receptor beta chains sequenced from a single sample in a study of graft-versus-host responses after intestinal transplantation. Their antigen targets remain unknown. Measured with immunoSEQ multiplex PCR; TCRdb has only the in-frame clones, and not every one. Of some 83,000 clones in the sample, roughly 89% are singletons; the top ten hold over 0.095%. Sequenced here: unstimulated CD4+ T cells sorted from spleen or lymph node cells, sampled before intestinal transplant. All receptors derive from a human donor who received an intestinal transplant.

The chain joins TRBV5-6 to TRBJ2-2; 9 bases align to TRBD1. Per germline, CDR1 SGHDT and CDR2 YYEEEE. This CDR3 is 15 amino acids long. J lost 9 bases, V lost 0 bases, and 6 bases had no gene match. Written as DNA, the CDR3 is TGTGCCAGCAGCTTGGGACAGGGGGAGGGCCGGGAGCTGTTTTTT. Translation: CASSLGQGEGRELFF.

The chain has TRBV6-5 and TRBJ2-5; 8 bases map to TRBD1. The J call may be in error: the DNA end matches TRBJ2-7 better. Germline assignment: CDR1 MNHEY and CDR2 SVGAGI. The CDR3 is 14 residues long. Here the CDR3 DNA reads TGTGCCAGCAGTCGGGGACAGGAGTTCTACGAGCAGTACTTC. This translates into CASSRGQEFYEQYF.

This chain connects TRBV30 to TRBJ2-7; D gene uncertain. Looked up from germline, CDR1 is GTSNPN and CDR2 is SVGIG (reference sequence). The ends were cut back, 0 bases at V and 5 bases at J, with 8 bases in the middle. The CDR3 is made up of 12 amino acids. The chain's CDR3 is CAWSVALDEQYF. Written as DNA, the CDR3 is TGTGCCTGGAGTGTAGCCCTAGACGAGCAGTACTTC.

The chain links TRBV5-6 to TRBJ2-3, with 7 bases matching TRBD1. V was pared by 1 base and J by 1 base, with 3 bases of the junction left unmatched. There are 15 residues in the CDR3. Germline values: CDR1 SGHDT, CDR2 YYEEEE. The CDR3 loop reads CASSLFGQGTDTQYF. The CDR3 nucleotides are TGTGCCAGCAGCTTGTTCGGACAGGGCACAGATACGCAGTATTTT.

The rearrangement uses TRBV7-9 and TRBJ2-7; 7 nucleotides align to TRBD2. CDR1 is SEHNR, CDR2 FQNEAQ, per germline (reference sequence). V dropped 2 bases and J dropped 2; count of bases not matched to a gene: 6. CDR3 length: 15 residues. In nucleotides, the CDR3 is TGTGCCAGCAGCTTAAAGGGCGGGGGACCCTACGAGCAGTACTTC. As protein: CASSLKGGGPYEQYF. Together with reference TRBV7-9 and TRBJ2-7, the CDR3 gives the full variable domain: DTGVSQNPRHKITKRGQNVTFRCDPISEHNRLYWYRQTLGQGPEFLTYFQNEAQLEKSRLLSDRFSAERPKGSFSTLEIQRTEQGDSAMYLCASSLKGGGPYEQYFGPGTRLTVT.

This rearrangement joins TRBV30 to TRBJ2-1; D is possibly TRBD1 (7 bases). V was pared by 0 bases and J by 2 bases, with 14 bases between. Per the germline V gene, CDR1 is GTSNPN and CDR2 is SVGIG (reference sequence). The CDR3 is 16 amino acids. CDR3 DNA: TGTGCCTGGAGTGTAGAACGGGGGACAGCCTACAATGAGCAGTTCTTC. As protein: CAWSVERGTAYNEQFF.

The rearrangement links TRBV9 to TRBJ1-1, with a tentative D call TRBD1 (6 bases). The CDR3 runs to 14 residues. The V end lost 0 bases, the J end lost 4 bases, and 10 bases lay between the germline ends. Germline V gives CDR1 SGDLS, CDR2 YYNGEE. The CDR3 bases are TGTGCCAGCAGCGTAGTTGGGGGCAGCACTGAAGCTTTCTTT. Amino acids: CASSVVGGSTEAFF.

This rearrangement joins TRBV6-5 to TRBJ1-1; 9 bases are shared with TRBD1. V shed 5 bases, J shed 6 bases, and the junction held 4 bases outside the gene matches. This CDR3 comprises 13 residues. Germline-derived CDR1 and CDR2 are MNHEY and SVGAGI. The CDR3 sequence is CASSLQGAAEAFF. CDR3 DNA: TGTGCCAGCAGTCTACAGGGGGCCGCTGAAGCTTTCTTT.

The chain links TRBV12-5 to TRBJ1-3, with D perhaps TRBD1 (6 bases). Germline assignment: CDR1 LGHNT and CDR2 FRNRAP. V was clipped by 2 bases and J by 2 bases, with 7 bases between them. This CDR3 spans 14 amino acids. Written as DNA, the CDR3 is TGTGCTAGTGGTTTGTACAGGGCTGGAAACACCATATATTTT. It specifies CASGLYRAGNTIYF.

V usage is TRBV19 and J usage is TRBJ2-7; D perhaps matches TRBD2 (5 bases). Trimming shortened V by 5 bases and J by 0 bases, and 14 bases separated the two germline ends. CDR1 and CDR2 (germline): LNHDA, SQIVND (reference sequence). The CDR3 contains 15 residues. In DNA form, the CDR3 reads TGTGCCAGTAGTCTATCAAGGGAGAGCTCCTACGAGCAGTACTTC. Amino acid sequence: CASSLSRESSYEQYF.

This chain links TRBV7-9 with TRBJ1-2; D gene ambiguous. The CDR3 is made up of 14 amino acids. Germline V gives CDR1 SEHNR, CDR2 FQNEAQ (reference sequence). The V gene lost 1 base and the J gene lost 8 bases, with 14 bases spanning the gap. The CDR3 region is CASSLGYTVRGYTF. The CDR3 region has the DNA TGTGCCAGCAGCTTAGGATATACGGTCAGGGGCTACACCTTC.

The chain employs TRBV15 and TRBJ2-1; perhaps TRBD2 as D (5 bases). Deletions cut 0 bases from V and 7 bases from J, with 10 bases between. The length of the CDR3 is 14 residues. CDR1 is LNHNV, CDR2 YYDKDF, per germline (reference sequence). The CDR3 region has the DNA TGTGCCACCAGCAGAGAACGGGGAAGGAATGAGCAGTTCTTC. It encodes CATSRERGRNEQFF.

This chain joins TRBV27 and TRBJ1-3, with 7 bases fitting TRBD1. Germline V gene data show CDR1 as MNHEY and CDR2 as SMNVEV (reference sequence). J gave up 4 bases and V 6 bases, and 3 bases lay outside the gene matches. The CDR3 extends over 13 amino acids. The CDR3 spells CASRTGSGNTIYF. The CDR3 DNA reads as TGTGCCAGCAGGACAGGGTCGGGAAACACCATATATTTT.

This clone occurred once. The chain has TRBV19 and TRBJ1-6; 8 nucleotides agree with TRBD1. The ends lost 5 bases at V and 7 bases at J; junction bases unmatched: 10. CDR1 is LNHDA and CDR2 is SQIVND in the germline V gene (reference sequence). The CDR3 totals 16 residues. CDR3 residues: CASSALGQGLNSPLHF. The CDR3 DNA reads as TGTGCCAGTAGTGCCCTAGGACAGGGACTCAATTCACCCCTCCACTTT.

This chain connects TRBV27 to TRBJ1-2, with 8 bases that match TRBD1. Losses at the gene ends were 3 bases for V and 6 bases for J; bases not matched to a gene: 9. The germline V gene encodes CDR1 MNHEY and CDR2 SMNVEV (reference sequence). The length of the CDR3 is 15 residues. The CDR3 sequence is CASSFIQGALDGYTF. In DNA form, the CDR3 reads TGTGCCAGCAGTTTCATTCAGGGGGCATTAGATGGCTACACCTTC.

Details on this clone: Relative to the germline gene, one junction end is altered; a read error may explain this. The sample carries other DNA sequences with the same CDR3. V usage is TRBV7-2 and J usage is TRBJ1-2, with 9 bases that match TRBD1. Germline V gives CDR1 SGHTA, CDR2 FQGNSA. The CDR3 is 15 residues long. Here the CDR3 DNA reads TGTGCCAGCAGCTCGGGAGGACAGGGGTACTATGGCTACACCTTT. This codes for CASSSGGQGYYGYTF.

This chain joins TRBV9 and TRBJ2-3, with a weak D call TRBD2 (7 bases). V shed 0 bases and J shed 2 bases, with 13 bases lying between them. The CDR3 sequence is 16 residues long. Germline V CDR1 and CDR2: SGDLS, YYNGEE. The CDR3 DNA follows: TGTGCCAGCAGCGTAGAGGGGGGGGCCGTCACAGATACGCAGTATTTT. Translating gives CASSVEGGAVTDTQYF. Drawing the rest from reference TRBV9 and TRBJ2-3, the complete variable domain is DSGVTQTPKHLITATGQRVTLRCSPRSGDLSVYWYQQSLDQGLQFLIQYYNGEERAKGNILERFSAQQFPDLHSELNLSSLELGDSALYFCASSVEGGAVTDTQYFGPGTRLTVL.

The sample holds one count of this clone. The chain recombines TRBV6-4 with TRBJ1-2; no clear D. Germline lookup yields CDR1 MRHNA and CDR2 SNTAGT. The germline V and J ends were trimmed by 9 bases and 4 bases, with 12 bases remaining between them. The CDR3 sequence is 12 residues long. This CDR3 reads CASYSVVYGYTF. The CDR3 DNA reads as TGTGCCAGTTATTCAGTTGTCTATGGCTACACCTTC.

The gene calls are TRBV5-1 and TRBJ2-4; perhaps TRBD2 as D (7 bases). Trimming removed 5 bases from V and 9 bases from J, with 27 bases in between. The CDR3 contains 17 residues. Looked up from germline, CDR1 is SGHRS and CDR2 is YFSETQ. The CDR3 region is CASSYEGGGAPGSIQYF. In nucleotides, the CDR3 is TGCGCCAGCAGTTACGAGGGAGGGGGGGCCCCCGGGAGCATTCAGTACTTC.

The rearrangement links TRBV5-1 to TRBJ2-5, with 8 bases lining up with TRBD2. The end of the DNA is better explained by TRBJ2-7, so the J call may be wrong. In germline, CDR1 is SGHRS, CDR2 YFSETQ. CDR3 length: 14 amino acids. The CDR3 loop is CASSLRGGLNEQYF. CDR3 nucleotides: TGCGCCAGCAGCTTGCGCGGGGGGTTGAACGAGCAGTACTTC.

The CDR3 coding sequence is TGTGCCAGCTCACCAAGAGCGGGGGCTTCTTACGAGCAGTACTTC. Protein product: CASSPRAGASYEQYF. This chain links TRBV18 with TRBJ2-7, with 8 nucleotides matching TRBD2. V lost 2 bases and J lost 4; bases outside the gene matches: 7. The CDR3 has 15 residues. Germline-derived CDR1 and CDR2 are KGHSH and LQKENI.

The gene calls are TRBV7-9 and TRBJ1-1, with 9 positions matching TRBD1. CDR3 length: 18 amino acids. The V segment lost 6 bases and the J segment 6 bases; nucleotides outside the gene matches: 20. Germline lookup yields CDR1 SEHNR and CDR2 FQNEAQ (reference sequence). CDR3: CASSFIAGLTGGSAEAFF. The CDR3 region has the DNA TGTGCCAGCAGTTTTATAGCGGGACTTACAGGGGGCTCGGCTGAAGCTTTCTTT.

This sequence joins TRBV7-2 and TRBJ2-1; 11 bases are shared with TRBD2. Germline values: CDR1 SGHTA, CDR2 FQGNSA. J gave up 4 bases and V 0 bases, and 2 bases lay outside the gene matches. The CDR3 contains 16 residues. In nucleotides, the CDR3 is TGTGCCAGCAGCTTAGCGGCTAGCGGGGGGTACAATGAGCAGTTCTTC. This encodes CASSLAASGGYNEQFF.

The chain joins TRBV4-3 to TRBJ1-1; D is uncertain. The CDR3 length is 15 residues. V shed 1 base and J shed 0 bases, with 9 bases lying between them. Germline V gene data show CDR1 as LGHNA and CDR2 as YSLEER. This chain's CDR3 is CASSQGAQLNTEAFF. CDR3 in DNA: TGCGCCAGCAGCCAAGGGGCCCAACTGAACACTGAAGCTTTCTTT.